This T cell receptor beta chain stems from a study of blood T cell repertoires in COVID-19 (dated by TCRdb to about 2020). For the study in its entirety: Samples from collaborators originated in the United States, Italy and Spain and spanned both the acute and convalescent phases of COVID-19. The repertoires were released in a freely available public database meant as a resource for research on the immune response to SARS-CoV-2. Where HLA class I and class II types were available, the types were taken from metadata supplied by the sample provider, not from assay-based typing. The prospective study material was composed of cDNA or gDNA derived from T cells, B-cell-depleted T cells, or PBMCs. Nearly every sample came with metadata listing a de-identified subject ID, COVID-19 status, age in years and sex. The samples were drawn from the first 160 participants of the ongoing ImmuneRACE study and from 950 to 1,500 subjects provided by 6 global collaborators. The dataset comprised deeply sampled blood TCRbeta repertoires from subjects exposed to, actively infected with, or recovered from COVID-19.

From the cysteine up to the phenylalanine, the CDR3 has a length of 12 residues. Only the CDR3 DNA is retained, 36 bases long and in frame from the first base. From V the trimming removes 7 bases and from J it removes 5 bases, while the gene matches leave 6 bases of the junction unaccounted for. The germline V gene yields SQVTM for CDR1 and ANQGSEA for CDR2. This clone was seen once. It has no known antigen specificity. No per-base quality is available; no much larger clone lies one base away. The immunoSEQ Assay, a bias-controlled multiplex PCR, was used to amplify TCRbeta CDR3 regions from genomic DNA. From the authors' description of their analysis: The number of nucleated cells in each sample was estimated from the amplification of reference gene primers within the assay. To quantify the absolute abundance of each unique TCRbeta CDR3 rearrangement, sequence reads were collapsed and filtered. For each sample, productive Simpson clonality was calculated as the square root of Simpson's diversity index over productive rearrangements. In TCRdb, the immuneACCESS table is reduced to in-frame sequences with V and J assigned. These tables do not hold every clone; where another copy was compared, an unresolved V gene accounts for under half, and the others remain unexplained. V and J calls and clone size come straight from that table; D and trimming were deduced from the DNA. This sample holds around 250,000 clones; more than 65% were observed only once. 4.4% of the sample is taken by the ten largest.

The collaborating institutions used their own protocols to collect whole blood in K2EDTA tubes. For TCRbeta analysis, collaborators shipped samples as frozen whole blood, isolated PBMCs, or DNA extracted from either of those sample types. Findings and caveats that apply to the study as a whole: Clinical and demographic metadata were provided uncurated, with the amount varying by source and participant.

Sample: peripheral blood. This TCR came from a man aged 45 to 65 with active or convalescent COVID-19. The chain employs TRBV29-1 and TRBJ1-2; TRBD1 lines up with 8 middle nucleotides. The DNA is TGCAGCGCCGAAGACAGGGGATATGGCTACACCTTC. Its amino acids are CSAEDRGYGYTF. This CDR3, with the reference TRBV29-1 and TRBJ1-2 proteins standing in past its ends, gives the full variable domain SAVISQKPSRDICQRGTSLTIQCQVDSQVTMMFWYRQQPGQSLTLIATANQGSEATYESGFVIDKFPISRPNLTFSTLTVSNMSPEDSSIYLCSAEDRGYGYTFGSGTRLTVV.